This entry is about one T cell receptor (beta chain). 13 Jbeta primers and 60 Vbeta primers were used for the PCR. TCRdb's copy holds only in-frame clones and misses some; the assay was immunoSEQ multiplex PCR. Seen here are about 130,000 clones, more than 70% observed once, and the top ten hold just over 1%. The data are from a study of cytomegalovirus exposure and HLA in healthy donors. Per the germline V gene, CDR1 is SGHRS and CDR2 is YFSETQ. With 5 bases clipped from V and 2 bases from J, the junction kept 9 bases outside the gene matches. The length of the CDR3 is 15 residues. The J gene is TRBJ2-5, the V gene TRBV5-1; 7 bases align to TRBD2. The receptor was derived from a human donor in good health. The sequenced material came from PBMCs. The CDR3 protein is CASRSGTITQETQYF. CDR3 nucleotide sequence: TGCGCCAGCAGGTCCGGGACTATAACACAAGAGACCCAGTACTTC.